This T cell receptor (beta chain) was identified in a study of tumor and adjacent non-tumor tissue in lung cancer. The study, taken as a whole, reports: Tumor repertoires had a smaller top 100 clone share than normal lung. Significantly higher TCR diversity was found in tumor than normal lung.

On this clonotype itself: Its cognate antigen is unknown.

The library came from three nested PCR rounds adapted from ARM-PCR protocols. From the multiplex PCR reads, TCRdb called clonotypes with MiXCR, one entry per CDR3 protein. Of roughly 76,000 distinct CDR3 sequences listed, about two thirds are singletons. This sample's RNA came from whole unsorted tissue. This CDR3 contains 16 residues. In germline, CDR1 is SGHKS, CDR2 YYEKEE (reference sequence). This clonotype was sampled from a woman in her seventies with non-small cell lung cancer. V gene TRBV5-5 combines with J gene TRBJ1-2, with D possibly being TRBD1 (5 bases). The specimen was lung tumor tissue. This CDR3 is CASVGTGDPILRGYTF. The CDR3 DNA sequence: TGTGCTAGCGTTGGGACGGGAGACCCGATTTTGCGCGGCTACACCTTC.